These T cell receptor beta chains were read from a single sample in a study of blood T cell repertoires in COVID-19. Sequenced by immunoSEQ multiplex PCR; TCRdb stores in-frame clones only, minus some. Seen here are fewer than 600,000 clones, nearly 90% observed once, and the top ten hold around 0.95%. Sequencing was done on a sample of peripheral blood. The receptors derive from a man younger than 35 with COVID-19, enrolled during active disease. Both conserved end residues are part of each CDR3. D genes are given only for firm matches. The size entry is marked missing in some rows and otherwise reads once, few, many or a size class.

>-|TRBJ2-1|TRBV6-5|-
TGTGCCAGCAGTCTCTCAGGGGACCCCTACAATGAGCAGTTCTTC
CASSLSGDPYNEQFF
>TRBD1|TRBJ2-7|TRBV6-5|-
TGTGCCAGCTACGCTTTTGGACAGGACCGCTACGAGCAGTACTTC
CASYAFGQDRYEQYF
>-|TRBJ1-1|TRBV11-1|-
TGTGCCAGCAGCTTTAGAGGGAACACTGAAGCTTTCTTT
CASSFRGNTEAFF
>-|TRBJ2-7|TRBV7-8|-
TGTGCCAGCAGCCCCAGGGTGGCAGGGTGGGGTTTGCGGTACTTC
CASSPRVAGWGLRYF
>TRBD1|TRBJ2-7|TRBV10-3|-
TGTGCCATCAAGAGACAGGGGGACTACGAGCAGTACTTC
CAIKRQGDYEQYF
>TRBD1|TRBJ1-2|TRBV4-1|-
TGCGCCAGCAGCCCTTGGGCCGACAGGGGCCAAAATGGCTACACCTTC
CASSPWADRGQNGYTF
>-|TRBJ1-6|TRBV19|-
TGTGCCAGTAGTAGGCCGGGTGACGGCGATTCACCCCTCCACTTT
CASSRPGDGDSPLHF
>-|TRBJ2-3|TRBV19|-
TGTGCCAGTAGTATCACAGGCGGCGGCACAGATACGCAGTATTTT
CASSITGGGTDTQYF
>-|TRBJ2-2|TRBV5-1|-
TGCGCCAGCTCGGGGAAAATAGACACCGGGGAGCTGTTTTTT
CASSGKIDTGELFF
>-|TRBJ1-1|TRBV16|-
TGTGCCAGCAGCTCCTTCGACTTGAACACTGAAGCTTTCTTT
CASSSFDLNTEAFF
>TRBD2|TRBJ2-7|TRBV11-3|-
TGTGCCAGCAGCTTAGACCTAACTAGCGGCGAGCAGTACTTC
CASSLDLTSGEQYF
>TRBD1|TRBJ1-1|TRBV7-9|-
TGTGCCAGCAGCTTAGTTTTGACAGGGGAAACTGAAGCTTTCTTT
CASSLVLTGETEAFF
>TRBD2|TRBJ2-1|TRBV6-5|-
TGTGCCAGCAGTACCCGGACTAGCGGGAACAATGAGCAGTTCTTC
CASSTRTSGNNEQFF
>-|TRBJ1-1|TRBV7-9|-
TGTGCCAGCAGAAGAGGACAGCCGAACACTGAAGCTTTCTTT
CASRRGQPNTEAFF
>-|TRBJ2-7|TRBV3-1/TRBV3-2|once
TGTGCCAGCAGCCAAGATTCATACTGGTCGGGGGACGAGCAGTACTTC
CASSQDSYWSGDEQYF
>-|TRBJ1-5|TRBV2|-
TGTGCCAGCAGTGTGGAGGGGCGCAATCAGCCCCAGCATTTT
CASSVEGRNQPQHF
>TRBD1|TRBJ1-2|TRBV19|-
TGTGCCAGTAGTATGGCGGGACAGGCCGTAGCTAACTATGGCTACACCTTC
CASSMAGQAVANYGYTF
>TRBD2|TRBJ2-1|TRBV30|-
TGTGCCTGGGGGGCCGGGACTAACTCCTACAATGAGCAGTTCTTC
CAWGAGTNSYNEQFF
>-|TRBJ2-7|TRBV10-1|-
TGCGCCAGCAGGATCGGGGGAAATAGGTCTGAAGGCTACGAGCAGTACTTC
CASRIGGNRSEGYEQYF
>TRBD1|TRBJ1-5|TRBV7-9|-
TGTGCCAGCAGCTTAGCCGGGACAGAATTCAATCAGCCCCAGCATTTT
CASSLAGTEFNQPQHF
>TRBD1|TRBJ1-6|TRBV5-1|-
TGCGCCAGCAGCTTTGGACAGGCCGGCTCCTATAATTCACCCCTCCACTTT
CASSFGQAGSYNSPLHF
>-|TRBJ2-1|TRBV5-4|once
TGTGCCAGCAGCTTGCAGGGAACACTAAGCAATGAGCAGTTCTTC
CASSLQGTLSNEQFF
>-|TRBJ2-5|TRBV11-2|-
TGTGCCAGCAGCTTAGGGGCGGGGCAGGTAGGAGAGACCCAGTACTTC
CASSLGAGQVGETQYF
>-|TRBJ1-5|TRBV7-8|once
TGTGCCAGCAGCCCAGCAAGCCTCAGCAATCAGCCCCAGCATTTT
CASSPASLSNQPQHF
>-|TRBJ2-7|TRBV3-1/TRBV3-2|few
TGTGCCAGCAGCCAAGCCTCAGGGGTCGAGCAGTACTTC
CASSQASGVEQYF
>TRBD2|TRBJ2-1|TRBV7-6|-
TGTGCCAGCAGCTTAGTTTGGCGGGGGGAAGGGGGTGAGCAGTTCTTC
CASSLVWRGEGGEQFF
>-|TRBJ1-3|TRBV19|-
TGTGCCAGTAGTAATCCAGGGTCCGTCTCTGGAAACACCATATATTTT
CASSNPGSVSGNTIYF
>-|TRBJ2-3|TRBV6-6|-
TGTGCCAGCAGTTACTCAGTAGAAACAGATACGCAGTATTTT
CASSYSVETDTQYF
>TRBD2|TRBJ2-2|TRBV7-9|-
TGTGCCAGCAGCTCCGGGGGGGCAGTCGGGGAGCTGTTTTTT
CASSSGGAVGELFF
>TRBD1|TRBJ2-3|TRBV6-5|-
TGTGCCAGCAGAGGGACAGGGTCAGATACGCAGTATTTT
CASRGTGSDTQYF
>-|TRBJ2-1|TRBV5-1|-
TGCGCCAGCAGCCCGGGACTTCTCAAAGGTAATGAGCAGTTCTTC
CASSPGLLKGNEQFF
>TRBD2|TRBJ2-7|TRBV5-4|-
TGTGCCAGCTCCGGGAGGGCGAAGGACCCTTACGAGCAGTACTTC
CASSGRAKDPYEQYF
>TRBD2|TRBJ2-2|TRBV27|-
TGTGCCAGCAGTTTATTTCGGACTAGTCTCACCGGGGAGCTGTTTTTT
CASSLFRTSLTGELFF
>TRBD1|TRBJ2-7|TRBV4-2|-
TGTGCCAGCAGCCACAGTCAAGTGGGGACAGGAGCCAGCGAGCAGTACTTC
CASSHSQVGTGASEQYF
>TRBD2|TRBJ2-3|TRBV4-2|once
TGTGCCAGCAGCCAAGGAGGAGGCGGGAGGGCCCCGGATACGCAGTATTTT
CASSQGGGGRAPDTQYF
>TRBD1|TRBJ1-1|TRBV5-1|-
TGCGCCAGCAGCGGGAGACAGGGAGCGGACACTGAAGCTTTCTTT
CASSGRQGADTEAFF
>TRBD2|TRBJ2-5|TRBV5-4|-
TGTGCCAGCTTTACCCTAGCGGGGGGTAAAGAGACCCAGTACTTC
CASFTLAGGKETQYF
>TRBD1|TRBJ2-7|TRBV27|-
TGTGCCAGCAGTCCCTGGACAGGGGGATACGAGCAGTACTTC
CASSPWTGGYEQYF
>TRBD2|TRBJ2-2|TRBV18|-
TGTGCCAGCTCCCCCACTAGCGGGGGCCTAAACACCGGGGAGCTGTTTTTT
CASSPTSGGLNTGELFF
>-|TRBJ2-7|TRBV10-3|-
TGTGCCACCTCAGGGGAGGGCTACGAGCAGTACTTC
CATSGEGYEQYF
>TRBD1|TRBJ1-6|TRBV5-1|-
TGCGCCAGCAGCTTGTGGGGGACAGCTAATTCACCCCTCCACTTT
CASSLWGTANSPLHF
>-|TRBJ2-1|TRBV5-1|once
TGCGCCAGCAGCTTGGAGGGGACTCGGACGGATGAGCAGTTCTTC
CASSLEGTRTDEQFF
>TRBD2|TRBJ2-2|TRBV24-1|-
TGTGCCACCAGTGATGGGGGGGACTCGAACACCGGGGAGCTGTTTTTT
CATSDGGDSNTGELFF
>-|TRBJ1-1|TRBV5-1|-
TGCGCCAGCAGCTTGAGCGCGACCCCCTCGAACACTGAAGCTTTCTTT
CASSLSATPSNTEAFF
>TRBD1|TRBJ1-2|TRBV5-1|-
TGCGCCAGCAGCCTACTCGGACAGGGGGATAATGGCTACACCTTC
CASSLLGQGDNGYTF
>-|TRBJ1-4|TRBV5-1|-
TGCGCCAGCAGCCCTGGTGGGGCCGGTGAAAAACTGTTTTTT
CASSPGGAGEKLFF
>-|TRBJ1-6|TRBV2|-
TGTGCCAGCCGTAACAGTAATTCACCCCTCCACTTT
CASRNSNSPLHF
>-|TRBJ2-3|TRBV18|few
TGTGCCAGCTCAGAGGTCACAGATACGCAGTATTTT
CASSEVTDTQYF
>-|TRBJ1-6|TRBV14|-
TGTGCCAGCAGCCAATGGGGGGTGGAAAATAATTCACCCCTCCACTTT
CASSQWGVENNSPLHF
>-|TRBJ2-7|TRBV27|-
TGTGCCAGCAGTCCCGGTACAGTTCCCTACGAGCAGTACTTC
CASSPGTVPYEQYF
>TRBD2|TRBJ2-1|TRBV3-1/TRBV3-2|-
TGTGCCAGCAGCCAAGGGACTAGCGAAGATGAGCAGTTCTTC
CASSQGTSEDEQFF
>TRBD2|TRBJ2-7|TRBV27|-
TGTGCCAGCAGTTTATCCTCTAGCGGGATATACGAGCAGTACTTC
CASSLSSSGIYEQYF
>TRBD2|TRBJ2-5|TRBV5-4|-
TGTGCCAGCAGCCAACTAGCGGGGATGGAAGAGACCCAGTACTTC
CASSQLAGMEETQYF
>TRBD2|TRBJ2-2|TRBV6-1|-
TGTGCCAGCAGTGAATGGCCTAGCGGGAGGGTGAACACCGGGGAGCTGTTTTTT
CASSEWPSGRVNTGELFF
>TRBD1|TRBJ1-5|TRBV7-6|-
TGTGCCAGCAGCAAGCGACAGGGAGGCCAGCCCCAGCATTTT
CASSKRQGGQPQHF
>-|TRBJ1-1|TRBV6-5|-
TGTGCCAGCAGTCCCACAGGGTACACTGAAGCTTTCTTT
CASSPTGYTEAFF
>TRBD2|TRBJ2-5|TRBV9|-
TGTGCCAGCAGCGTAGCTGGGACTAGCCCGGCCGAGACCCAGTACTTC
CASSVAGTSPAETQYF
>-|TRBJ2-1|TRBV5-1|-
TGCGCCAGCAGCCTCAAAACGGCCTACAATGAGCAGTTCTTC
CASSLKTAYNEQFF